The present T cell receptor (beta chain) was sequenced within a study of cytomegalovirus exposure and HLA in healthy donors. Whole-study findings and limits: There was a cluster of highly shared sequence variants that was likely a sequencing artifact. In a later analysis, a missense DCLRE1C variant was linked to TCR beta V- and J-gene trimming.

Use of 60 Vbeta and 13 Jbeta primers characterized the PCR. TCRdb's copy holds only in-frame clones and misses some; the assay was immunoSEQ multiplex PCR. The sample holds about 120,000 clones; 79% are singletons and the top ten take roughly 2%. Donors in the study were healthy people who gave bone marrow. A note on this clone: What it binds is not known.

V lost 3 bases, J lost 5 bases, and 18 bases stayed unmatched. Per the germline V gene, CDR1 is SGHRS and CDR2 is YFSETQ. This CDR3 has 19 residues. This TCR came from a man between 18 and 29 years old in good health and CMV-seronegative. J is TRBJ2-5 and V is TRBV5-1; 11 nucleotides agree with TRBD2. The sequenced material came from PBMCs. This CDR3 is CASSSATGTSGAGLETQYF. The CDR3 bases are TGCGCCAGCAGCTCGGCGACCGGGACTAGCGGAGCTGGGCTGGAGACCCAGTACTTC.